This T cell receptor (beta chain) was identified during a study of T cell changes during pregnancy in multiple sclerosis. The V end lost 4 bases, the J end lost 5 bases, and 14 bases lay between the germline ends. The CDR3 sequence is 13 residues long. CDR1 is GTSNPN, CDR2 SVGIG, per germline (reference sequence). Assay used: immunoSEQ multiplex PCR; TCRdb lists only in-frame clones, some missing. The sample includes tens of thousands of clones, 94% of them seen just once. The sequence derives from a female donor with multiple sclerosis, enrolled in a pregnancy study. Sequencing was performed on peripheral blood, taken in the third trimester of pregnancy. The chain carries TRBV30 and TRBJ1-1, with TRBD1 as a possible D gene (5 bases). This chain's CDR3 is CAWNHQGGTEAFF. The DNA for the CDR3 is TGTGCCTGGAACCACCAGGGCGGTACTGAAGCTTTCTTT.